This T cell receptor beta chain was recorded in a study of cytomegalovirus exposure and HLA in healthy donors listed by TCRdb under 2017. Notes on the research overall: According to a later analysis, one platform produced both the roughly 130 validation repertoires and the 666 repertoires of the first cohort. The study aimed to test whether cataloging public T cell receptors could reveal signatures of past pathogen exposure. A separate validation cohort of over a hundred different subjects was used in addition to the 666-subject first cohort. High-throughput TCR immunosequencing, statistical association of individual TCRs with disease status, and machine learning were combined to predict cytomegalovirus infection status.

The donors belonged to the validation cohort of approximately 130 subjects, which was separate from the approximately 610-subject first cohort. Libraries were built with the immunoSEQ multiplex PCR assay. The study's processing was this. A statistical classification framework was built for diagnosing cytomegalovirus status from the catalog of TCR beta chain sequences. The table comes from immuneACCESS by way of TCRdb, which keeps in-frame sequences with V and J called. Part of the clones is missing from these tables; in studies checked, under half for an unresolved V gene and the rest for unknown reasons. D and trimming come from the DNA, and the V and J calls and clone size come from that table. In all, the sample holds 150,000 to 200,000 clones, and approximately 84% of those were seen once. 10% to 13% of the sample is held by the ten biggest clonotypes. What the authors observed across the whole study: According to the authors, the approach could potentially be generalized to other disease states and immunological phenotypes. In both the original and validation cohorts, the classifier was reported to diagnose cytomegalovirus status with high specificity and sensitivity. The study listed 150 to 200 TCR beta chains as associated with cytomegalovirus. Most TCR sequences were observed very rarely across donors, whereas some public TCRs were present in many individuals. The validation cohort had no HLA typing available for a later analysis, so co-occurrence within that cohort was assessed over all 130 or so repertoires. A later analysis found that TCRs clustered in the first cohort also tended to co-occur in the 120 or so validation repertoires, with approximately 94% of cluster scores above 0. A few of the identified cytomegalovirus-associated TCR beta chains were confirmed in vitro to be specific for cytomegalovirus antigens.

In its sample, this clone was seen a few times. This clone's antigen is unknown. Base quality data are lacking; no much larger clone is found one base away. Trimmed from V: 2 bases; trimmed from J: 1 base; junction bases lacking a gene match: 4. CDR1 and CDR2 are drawn from the germline V gene: MNHEY, SVGAGI. CDR3 length: 15 amino acids, cysteine to phenylalanine. The entry retains the CDR3 DNA only, 45 bases that are in frame from base 1. The specimen sequenced was PBMCs. This receptor was obtained from a man aged 25-40 years in good health and CMV-seropositive. The rearranged chain carries TRBV6-5 and TRBJ2-7, with 8 bases in between that match TRBD2. The DNA sequence is given as TGTGCCAGCAGTTACGACAGCGGGGGTTCCTACGAGCAGTACTTC. Its protein reads: CASSYDSGGSYEQYF.